These 3 T cell receptor beta chains were all obtained from the same sample, sequenced in a study of cytomegalovirus exposure and HLA in healthy donors. In the PCR, 60 Vbeta and 13 Jbeta primers were used. Sequenced by immunoSEQ multiplex PCR; TCRdb stores in-frame clones only, minus some. Among fewer than 200,000 clones listed, approximately 76% were seen once. Sample: PBMCs. These receptors were obtained from a woman under 30 in good health and CMV-seropositive.

This clone showed up just a few times. V is TRBV2 and J is TRBJ2-5, with D tentatively TRBD2 (6 bases). Trimming took off 4 bases at V and 1 base at J, with 7 bases between the two ends. The CDR3 has 13 amino acids. Germline CDR1 SNHLY, CDR2 FYNNEI. The DNA for the CDR3 is TGTGCCAGCAGTGGGGACTCCCAAGAGACCCAGTACTTC. The encoded protein is CASSGDSQETQYF. Looking up the rest from reference TRBV2 and TRBJ2-5 gives the full variable domain: EPEVTQTPSHQVTQMGQEVILRCVPISNHLYFYWYRQILGQKVEFLVSFYNNEISEKSEIFDDQFSVERPDGSNFTLKIRSTKLEDSAMYFCASSGDSQETQYFGPGTRLLVL.

V usage is TRBV7-2 and J usage is TRBJ1-2; D not resolved. Germline CDR1 reads SGHTA; CDR2 reads FQGNSA. The CDR3 runs 14 residues. Between the trimmed V and J ends, which lost 1 base and 7 bases, there was a span of 13 bases. This CDR3 reads CASSLGSGSGGYTF. CDR3 DNA: TGTGCCAGCAGCTTAGGTTCGGGGAGTGGTGGCTACACCTTC. Filled out from reference TRBV7-2 and TRBJ1-2, the complete variable domain reads GAGVSQSPSNKVTEKGKDVELRCDPISGHTALYWYRQSLGQGLEFLIYFQGNSAPDKSGLPSDRFSAERTGGSVSTLTIQRTQQEDSAVYLCASSLGSGSGGYTFGSGTRLTVV.

CDR3 sequence reads: CASSLGAGQGAAEQFF. The DNA of the CDR3 is TGTGCCAGCAGCTTAGGCGCGGGACAGGGGGCGGCTGAGCAGTTCTTC. This rearrangement joins TRBV7-2 to TRBJ2-1, with TRBD1 identical over 12 bases. V trimming: 1 base; J trimming: 9 bases; junction bases outside the gene matches: 7. CDR3 length: 16 residues. Germline CDR1 reads SGHTA; CDR2 reads FQGNSA.